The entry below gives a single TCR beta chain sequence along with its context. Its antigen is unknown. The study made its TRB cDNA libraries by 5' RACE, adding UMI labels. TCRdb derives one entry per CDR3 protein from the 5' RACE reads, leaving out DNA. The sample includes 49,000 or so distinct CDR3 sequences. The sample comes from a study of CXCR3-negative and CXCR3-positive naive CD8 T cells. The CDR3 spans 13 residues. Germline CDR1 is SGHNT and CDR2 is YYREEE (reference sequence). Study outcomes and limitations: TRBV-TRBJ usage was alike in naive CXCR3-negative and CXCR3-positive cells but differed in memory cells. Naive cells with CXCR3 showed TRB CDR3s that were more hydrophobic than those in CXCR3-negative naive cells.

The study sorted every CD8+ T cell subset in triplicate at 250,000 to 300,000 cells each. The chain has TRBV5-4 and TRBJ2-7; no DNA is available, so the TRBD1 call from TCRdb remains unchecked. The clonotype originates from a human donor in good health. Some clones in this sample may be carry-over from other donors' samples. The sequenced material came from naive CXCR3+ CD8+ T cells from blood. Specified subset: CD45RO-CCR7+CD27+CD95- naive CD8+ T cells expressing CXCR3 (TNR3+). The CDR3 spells CASRAGTGYEQYF.